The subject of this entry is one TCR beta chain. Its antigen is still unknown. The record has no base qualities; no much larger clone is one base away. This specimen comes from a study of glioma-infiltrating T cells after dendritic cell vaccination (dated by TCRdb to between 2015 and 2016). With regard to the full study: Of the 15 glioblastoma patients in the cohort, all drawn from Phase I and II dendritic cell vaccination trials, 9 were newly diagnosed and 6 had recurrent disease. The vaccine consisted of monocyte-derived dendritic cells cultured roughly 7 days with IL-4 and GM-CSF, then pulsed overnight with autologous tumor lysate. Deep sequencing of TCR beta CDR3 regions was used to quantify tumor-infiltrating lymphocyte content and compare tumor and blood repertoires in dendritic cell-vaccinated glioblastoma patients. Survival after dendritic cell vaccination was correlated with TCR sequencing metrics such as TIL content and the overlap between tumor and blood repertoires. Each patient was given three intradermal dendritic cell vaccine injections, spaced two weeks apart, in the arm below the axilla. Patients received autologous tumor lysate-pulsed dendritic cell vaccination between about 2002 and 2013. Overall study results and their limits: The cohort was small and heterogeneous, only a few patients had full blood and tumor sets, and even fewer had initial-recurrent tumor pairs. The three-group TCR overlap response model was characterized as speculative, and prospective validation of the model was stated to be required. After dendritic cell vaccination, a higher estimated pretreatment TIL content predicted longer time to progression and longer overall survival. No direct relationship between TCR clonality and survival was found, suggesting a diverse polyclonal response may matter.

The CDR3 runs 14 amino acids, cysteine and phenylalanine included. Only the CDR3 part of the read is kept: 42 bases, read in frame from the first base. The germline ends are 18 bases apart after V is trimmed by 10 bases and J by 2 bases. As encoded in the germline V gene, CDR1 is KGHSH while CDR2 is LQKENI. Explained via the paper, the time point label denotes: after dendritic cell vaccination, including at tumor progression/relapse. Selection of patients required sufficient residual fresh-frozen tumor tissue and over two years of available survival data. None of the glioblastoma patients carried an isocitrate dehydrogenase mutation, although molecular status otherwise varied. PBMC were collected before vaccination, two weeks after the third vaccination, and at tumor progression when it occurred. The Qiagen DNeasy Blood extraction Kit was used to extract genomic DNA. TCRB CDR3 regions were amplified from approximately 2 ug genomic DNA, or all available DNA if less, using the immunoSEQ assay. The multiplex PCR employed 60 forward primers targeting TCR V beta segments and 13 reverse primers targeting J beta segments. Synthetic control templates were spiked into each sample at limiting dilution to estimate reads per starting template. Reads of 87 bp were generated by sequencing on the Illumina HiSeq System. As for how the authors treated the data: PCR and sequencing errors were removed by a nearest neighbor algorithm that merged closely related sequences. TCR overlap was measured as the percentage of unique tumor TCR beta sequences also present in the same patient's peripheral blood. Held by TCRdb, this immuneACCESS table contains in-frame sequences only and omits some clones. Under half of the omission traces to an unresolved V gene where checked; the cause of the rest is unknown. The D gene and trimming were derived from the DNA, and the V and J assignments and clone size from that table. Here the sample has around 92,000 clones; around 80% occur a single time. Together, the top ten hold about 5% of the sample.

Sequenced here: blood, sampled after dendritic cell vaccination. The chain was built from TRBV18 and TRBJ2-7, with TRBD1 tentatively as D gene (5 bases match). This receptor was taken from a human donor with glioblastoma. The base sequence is TGTGCCACCTCCCGCCGACAGACGACCTACGAGCAGTACTTC. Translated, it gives CATSRRQTTYEQYF.